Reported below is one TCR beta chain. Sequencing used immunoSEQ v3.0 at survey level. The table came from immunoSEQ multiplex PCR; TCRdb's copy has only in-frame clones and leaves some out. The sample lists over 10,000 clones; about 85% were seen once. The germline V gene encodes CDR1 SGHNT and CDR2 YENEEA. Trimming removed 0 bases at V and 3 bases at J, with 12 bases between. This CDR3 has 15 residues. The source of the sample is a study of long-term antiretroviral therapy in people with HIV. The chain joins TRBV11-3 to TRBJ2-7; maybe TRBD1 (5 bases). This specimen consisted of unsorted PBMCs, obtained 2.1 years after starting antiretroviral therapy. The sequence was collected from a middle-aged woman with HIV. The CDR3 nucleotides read TGTGCCAGCAGCTTAGATACAGGTTCTATCTACGAGCAGTACTTC. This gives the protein CASSLDTGSIYEQYF.